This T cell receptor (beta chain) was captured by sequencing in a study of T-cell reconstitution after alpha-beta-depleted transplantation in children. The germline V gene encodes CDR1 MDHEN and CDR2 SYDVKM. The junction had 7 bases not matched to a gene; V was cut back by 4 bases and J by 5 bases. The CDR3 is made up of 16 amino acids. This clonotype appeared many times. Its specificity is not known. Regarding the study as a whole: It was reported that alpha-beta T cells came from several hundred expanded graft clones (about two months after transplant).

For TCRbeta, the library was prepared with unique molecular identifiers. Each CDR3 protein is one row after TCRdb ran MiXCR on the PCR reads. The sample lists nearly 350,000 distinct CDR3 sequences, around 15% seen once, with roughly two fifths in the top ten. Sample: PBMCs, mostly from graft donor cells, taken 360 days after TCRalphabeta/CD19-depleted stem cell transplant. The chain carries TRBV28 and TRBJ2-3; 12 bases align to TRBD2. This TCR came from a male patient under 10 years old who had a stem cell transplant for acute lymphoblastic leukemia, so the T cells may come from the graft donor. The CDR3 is CASSSRLAGVGDTQYF. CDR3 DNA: TGTGCCAGCAGTTCTCGACTAGCGGGAGTGGGAGATACGCAGTATTTT.